A single sample is the source of the 9 T cell receptor beta chains below, sequenced in a study of Ad26.COV2.S vaccination and SARS-CoV-2 variants. Data came from immunoSEQ multiplex PCR; TCRdb stores just in-frame clones and leaves some out. Found here are hundreds of thousands of clones, roughly 90% of them singletons; the top ten hold about 1.5%. Treatment reported: roughly 20 received Ad26.COV2.S at low or high dose, single or two shots; roughly five received placebo; per-sample allocation not given. The samples were gathered on day 63 after the first injection of vaccine or placebo. Sequencing used peripheral blood, obtained in a trial of Ad26.COV2.S vaccine versus placebo. Receptors were obtained from a person between 18 and 60 years old who received the Ad26.COV2.S COVID-19 vaccine or a placebo.

The rearrangement joins TRBV5-1 to TRBJ2-1; the D gene is possibly TRBD1 (9 bases). Trimming cost V 4 bases and J 7 bases, with 27 bases left between them. The CDR3 has 18 amino acids. Germline loops: CDR1 SGHRS, CDR2 YFSETQ. This CDR3 reads CASSRGTGLGGRNNEQFF. CDR3 DNA sequence: TGCGCCAGCAGCCGAGGGACAGGGCTGGGCGGGAGGAATAATGAGCAGTTCTTC. Combining the CDR3 with reference TRBV5-1 and TRBJ2-1 gives the whole variable domain KAGVTQTPRYLIKTRGQQVTLSCSPISGHRSVSWYQQTPGQGLQFLFEYFSETQRNKGNFPGRFSGRQFSNSRSEMNVSTLELGDSALYLCASSRGTGLGGRNNEQFFGPGTRLTVL.

This rearrangement joins TRBV7-3 to TRBJ2-3; D is unresolved. The CDR3 runs 12 residues. Trimming took 2 bases from V and 3 from J, leaving 3 bases between them. Germline V CDR1 and CDR2: SGHTA, FQGTGA. The CDR3 sequence is CASSLGTDTQYF. The CDR3 DNA sequence: TGTGCCAGCAGCTTAGGGACAGATACGCAGTATTTT. The full variable domain, with the rest looked up from reference TRBV7-3 and TRBJ2-3, is GAGVSQTPSNKVTEKGKYVELRCDPISGHTALYWYRQSLGQGPEFLIYFQGTGAADDSGLPNDRFFAVRPEGSVSTLKIQRTERGDSAVYLCASSLGTDTQYFGPGTRLTVL.

This chain connects TRBV5-1 to TRBJ2-5, with 7 bases identical to TRBD1. The J segment lost 2 bases and the V segment lost 0 bases, leaving 4 bases of the junction unmatched. The CDR3 is made up of 15 amino acids. The germline V gene has CDR1 SGHRS and CDR2 YFSETQ. CDR3 DNA sequence: TGCGCCAGCAGCTTGGATGGACAGGTACAAGAGACCCAGTACTTC. Amino acids: CASSLDGQVQETQYF.

V and J are TRBV30 and TRBJ2-2; TRBD1 might be the D (6 bases). The CDR3 is made up of 14 amino acids. Germline loops: CDR1 GTSNPN, CDR2 SVGIG (reference sequence). The V gene lost 3 bases and the J gene lost 4 bases, with 12 bases spanning the gap. CDR3 in DNA: TGTGCCTGGAGCTGGGGGCGAATCACCGGGGAGCTGTTTTTT. The encoded protein is CAWSWGRITGELFF.

This clone was counted a single time. V is TRBV10-2 and J is TRBJ2-5; 7 nucleotides match TRBD2. The CDR3 is 13 amino acids. Trimming cost V 6 bases and J 5 bases; bases outside gene matches: 6. Germline CDR1 is WSHSY and CDR2 is SAAADI. CDR3 region: CASSPGGWETQYF. Written as DNA, the CDR3 is TGCGCCAGCAGCCCCGGGGGGTGGGAGACCCAGTACTTC.

The chain uses TRBV19 and TRBJ1-6; TRBD1 matches at 9 bases. CDR1 and CDR2 from the germline V gene are LNHDA and SQIVND (reference sequence). The CDR3 loop spans 15 amino acids. The V and J ends lost 6 bases and 4 bases, in that order; junction bases with no gene match: 4. Here the CDR3 DNA reads TGTGCCAGTAGGACAGGGGGTTCTTATAATTCACCCCTCCACTTT. Residues: CASRTGGSYNSPLHF.

The chain uses TRBV6-5 and TRBJ1-6; no reliable D call. The CDR3 extends over 16 amino acids. Germline CDR1 reads MNHEY; CDR2 reads SVGAGI. V was clipped by 2 bases and J by 0 bases, with 8 bases between them. The CDR3 DNA reads TGTGCCAGCAGTTACAGCCTTAACTCCTATAATTCACCCCTCCACTTT. This sequence encodes CASSYSLNSYNSPLHF.

The chain has TRBV3-1 (or the pseudogene TRBV3-2) and TRBJ2-3, with D perhaps TRBD1 (6 bases). This CDR3 comprises 15 residues. CDR1 is LGHDT and CDR2 is YNNKEL in the germline V gene (reference sequence). Trimming removed 5 bases at V and 2 bases at J, with 14 bases between. In DNA form, the CDR3 reads TGTGCCAGCAGCTTTACCGGGACACCCACAGATACGCAGTATTTT. Encoded protein: CASSFTGTPTDTQYF.

V gene TRBV25-1 combines with J gene TRBJ2-3; no clear D gene. Germline lookup yields CDR1 MGHDK and CDR2 SYGVNS. Trimming cost V 1 base and J 6 bases, with 5 bases left between them. The CDR3 totals 12 residues. As DNA, the CDR3 is TGTGCCAGCAGTGAATTCGGGGATACGCAGTATTTT. It specifies CASSEFGDTQYF.